A single sample gave rise to the 10 T cell receptor beta chains below, sequenced in a study of OX40 agonist ivuxolimab in advanced cancers. Clones were read by immunoSEQ multiplex PCR, and TCRdb kept only the in-frame ones, dropping some. In the table there are 80,000 or so clones, approximately 84% of which are singletons. Sample: CD4+ or CD8+ T cells sorted from blood, taken in a trial of the OX40 agonist ivuxolimab. The receptor source for this set is an adult with an advanced solid tumor such as melanoma, head and neck, liver or kidney cancer.

The chain combines TRBV4-3 with TRBJ2-7; 9 bases are a match to TRBD2. The CDR3 has 17 residues. Per germline, CDR1 LGHNA and CDR2 YSLEER. Trimming took 0 bases from V and 3 from J; bases not matched to a gene: 9. CDR3 loop: CASSQEVAGVTIYEQYF. CDR3 sequence (DNA): TGCGCCAGCAGCCAAGAGGTAGCGGGGGTAACTATCTACGAGCAGTACTTC.

As for this clone: Different DNA sequences within this sample yield the same CDR3. The genes are TRBV18 and TRBJ2-3; D gene uncertain. The V and J ends lost 8 bases and 0 bases respectively, with 3 bases between them. Germline lookup yields CDR1 KGHSH and CDR2 LQKENI. This CDR3 has 11 residues. The CDR3 protein is CASTSTDTQYF. CDR3 coding DNA: TGTGCCAGCACGAGCACAGATACGCAGTATTTT.

This clone was detected only a few times. The V gene is TRBV13, the J gene TRBJ2-7; maybe TRBD2 (5 bases). V was shortened by 0 bases and J by 3 bases, with 12 bases between the two germline ends. Germline CDR1 reads PRHDT; CDR2 reads FYEKMQ (reference sequence). This CDR3 spans 15 amino acids. The CDR3 sequence is CASSLGGDSDYEQYF. Here the CDR3 DNA reads TGTGCCAGCAGCTTAGGGGGAGATAGTGACTACGAGCAGTACTTC.

The chain combines TRBV5-1 with TRBJ2-5; 7 nucleotides align to TRBD1. V shed 3 bases and J 3 bases; nucleotides not matched to a gene: 8. Germline V gives CDR1 SGHRS, CDR2 YFSETQ. This CDR3 is 15 amino acids long. CDR3 residues: CASSSDGTVEETQYF. The CDR3, as DNA: TGCGCCAGCAGCTCCGACGGGACAGTGGAAGAGACCCAGTACTTC. Complete variable domain (other parts from reference TRBV5-1 and TRBJ2-5): KAGVTQTPRYLIKTRGQQVTLSCSPISGHRSVSWYQQTPGQGLQFLFEYFSETQRNKGNFPGRFSGRQFSNSRSEMNVSTLELGDSALYLCASSSDGTVEETQYFGPGTRLLVL.

The V and J genes are TRBV7-8 and TRBJ2-5; the match to TRBD1 covers 8 bases. Germline lookup yields CDR1 SGHVS and CDR2 FQNEAQ. There are 17 residues in the CDR3. V was pared by 0 bases and J by 3 bases, with 9 bases of the junction left unmatched. The chain's CDR3 is CASSLARSDRAKETQYF. The CDR3 DNA follows: TGTGCCAGCAGCTTAGCCCGCTCGGACAGGGCAAAAGAGACCCAGTACTTC.

This clone was found a few times. The V and J genes are TRBV14 and TRBJ2-7; no firm D call. V lost 1 base, J lost 3 bases, and 7 bases lay in between. CDR1 SGHDN and CDR2 FVKESK come from the germline V gene. The CDR3 runs to 13 residues. CDR3 protein: CASSQVSGYEQYF. In DNA form, the CDR3 reads TGTGCCAGCAGCCAAGTTTCAGGCTACGAGCAGTACTTC.

This clone was detected only once. This chain connects TRBV29-1 to TRBJ2-1, with D maybe TRBD2 (6 bases). The V end lost 4 bases, the J end lost 3 bases, and 13 bases lay between the germline ends. The CDR3 totals 14 residues. From germline, CDR1 is SQVTM and CDR2 ANQGSEA. Here the CDR3 reads CSVVPGGFYNEQFF. The CDR3, as DNA: TGCAGCGTTGTCCCCGGGGGTTTCTACAATGAGCAGTTCTTC.

The chain employs TRBV9 and TRBJ2-3; 7 nucleotides agree with TRBD2. CDR1 and CDR2 from the germline V gene are SGDLS and YYNGEE. With V trimmed by 4 bases and J by 2 bases, 7 bases remained unmatched. There are 15 residues in the CDR3. CDR3 nucleotides: TGTGCCAGCAGCCCTTCAGCGGGGTTCACAGATACGCAGTATTTT. This gives the protein CASSPSAGFTDTQYF.

This chain joins TRBV6-1 and TRBJ1-3; no reliable D call. Trimming pared 0 bases from V and 3 bases from J, leaving 3 bases between. The CDR3 runs to 13 residues. In germline, CDR1 is MNHNS, CDR2 SASEGT. CDR3 sequence (DNA): TGTGCCAGCAGTGAAGCCGGTGGAAACACCATATATTTT. Protein sequence: CASSEAGGNTIYF.

This clone was observed a single time. CDR3 in DNA: TGCAGCGTTAGGACTAGCAGGGATACGCAGTATTTT. It specifies CSVRTSRDTQYF. The rearrangement uses TRBV29-1 and TRBJ2-3; 8 bases are shared with TRBD2. CDR1 is SQVTM, CDR2 ANQGSEA, per germline. This CDR3 is built from 12 residues. Unmatched junction bases numbered 4, after V lost 5 bases and J lost 6 bases.